This T cell receptor (beta chain) was documented in a study of tumor and adjacent non-tumor tissue in lung cancer. In the study overall: Patients comprised eleven to twelve adenocarcinoma, a couple of squamous cell carcinoma and 1 small cell lung cancer. On average, productive TCRbeta reads reached about 4 million per sample. Study-level results: Higher tumor TCR diversity was associated with shorter survival. Significantly higher TCR diversity was found in tumor than normal lung.

RNA was extracted from bulk tissue without any cell sorting. This non-tumor lung sample came from over 3 cm beyond the tumor edge. V was pared by 8 bases and J by 1 base, with 15 bases of the junction left unmatched. The CDR3 is 18 amino acids. Per germline, CDR1 MDHEN and CDR2 SYDVKM. TCRbeta libraries were built with three rounds of nested PCR, modified from ARM-PCR. TCRdb redid the calling of the multiplex PCR reads with MiXCR, one entry per CDR3 protein. This repertoire shows 50,000 to 60,000 distinct CDR3 sequences, around three quarters found once; its top ten account for 20% to 30%. This clonotype has at least ten counts. No antigen is known for it.

The chain has TRBV28 and TRBJ2-3, with TRBD2 matching 10 bases. Sequenced sample: distant non-tumor lung tissue. The clonotype was recovered from a woman aged 60-75 years with non-small cell lung cancer. This chain's CDR3 is CASHAWSGGALGTDTQYF. The DNA for the CDR3 is TGTGCCAGCCATGCCTGGAGCGGGGGGGCCTTGGGCACAGATACGCAGTATTTT.